The 17 T cell receptor beta chains below all came from one sample that was sequenced in a study of metastatic and nonmetastatic thyroid tumors. TCRdb reprocessed the PCR reads using MiXCR. The repertoire holds some 25,000 clones, with 15% as singletons. Patients were all untreated before their thyroid surgery. Specimen: blood. The receptors shown here come from a female donor with papillary thyroid cancer or a benign thyroid nodule (not recorded which). Some clones in this sample may be carry-over from other donors' samples.

This clone was observed many times. The V and J genes are TRBV20-1 and TRBJ2-1; 11 bases map to TRBD2. Germline CDR1 DFQATT, CDR2 SNEGSKA (reference sequence). The CDR3 has 13 amino acids. With 6 bases clipped from V and 10 bases from J, the junction kept 8 bases outside the gene matches. The CDR3 region is CSAALAGVDEQFF. In DNA form, the CDR3 reads TGCAGTGCCGCACTAGCGGGAGTCGACGAGCAGTTCTTC.

Ten or more counts support this clone. This rearrangement joins TRBV27 to TRBJ2-7; TRBD2 matches 9 bases. The ends lost 6 bases at V and 0 bases at J; junction bases unmatched: 6. CDR1 is MNHEY and CDR2 is SMNVEV in the germline V gene (reference sequence). The CDR3 sequence is 15 residues long. CDR3 nucleotides: TGTGCCAGCAGACGACTAGCGGACATCTCCTACGAGCAGTACTTC. Amino acid sequence: CASRRLADISYEQYF.

Comments on this clone: This may be a read error, as it is one base from a much larger clone. The chain is built from TRBV5-5 and TRBJ2-5; D remains unclear. The CDR3 runs 10 residues. Germline V CDR1 and CDR2: SGHKS, YYEKEE (reference sequence). The CDR3 region is CPSVRETQYF. In DNA, the CDR3 is TGTCCCAGCGTGAGGGAGACCCAGTACTTC.

By proportion, this clone is medium-sized. This sequence joins TRBV20-1 and TRBJ2-7; 10 positions match TRBD2. Losses at the gene ends were 0 bases for V and 4 bases for J; bases not matched to a gene: 15. This CDR3 contains 18 residues. Germline V gives CDR1 DFQATT, CDR2 SNEGSKA (reference sequence). The CDR3 region has the DNA TGCAGTGCTAGAGATCTTCGGGCTAGCGGGAGTAGTAGGTACGAGCAGTACTTC. Translated, it gives CSARDLRASGSSRYEQYF.

This clone has a count of ten or more. V is TRBV4-1 and J is TRBJ1-1, with 9 positions matching TRBD1. Germline CDR1 is MGHRA and CDR2 is YSYEKL. With V trimmed by 2 bases and J by 5 bases, 12 bases remained unmatched. The CDR3 spans 17 residues. CDR3 bases: TGCGCCAGCAGCCAATTCCTCCGGACAGGGGCGGATACTGAAGCTTTCTTT. The encoded protein is CASSQFLRTGADTEAFF.

This clone was seen ten or more times. The chain uses TRBV4-3 and TRBJ2-5; 10 nucleotides align to TRBD2. Germline-derived CDR1 and CDR2 are LGHNA and YSLEER. Unmatched junction bases numbered 13, after V lost 4 bases and J lost 2 bases. The CDR3 is 18 amino acids. The CDR3 region has the DNA TGCGCCAGCAGCCGAGTAGTATTAGCGGGAGGTGTACAAGAGACCCAGTACTTC. It yields the protein CASSRVVLAGGVQETQYF.

At least ten counts were recorded for this clone. This chain links TRBV6-1 with TRBJ1-4; 9 positions match TRBD1. The CDR3 sequence is 15 residues long. Germline CDR1 and CDR2: MNHNS and SASEGT. With 6 bases clipped from V and 7 bases from J, the junction kept 9 bases outside the gene matches. CDR3 region: CASSPNRGPSEKLFF. The CDR3 coding sequence is TGTGCCAGCAGCCCAAACAGGGGGCCGAGTGAAAAACTGTTTTTT.

This clone occurred many times. This sequence joins TRBV20-1 and TRBJ2-7, with 8 bases aligning to TRBD1. The CDR3 is 13 residues long. Germline values: CDR1 DFQATT, CDR2 SNEGSKA (reference sequence). CDR3 nucleotide sequence: TGCAGGGTCAGCGGACAGGGCGGCGACGAGCAGTACTTC. This translates into CRVSGQGGDEQYF.

This clone showed up many times. The J gene is TRBJ2-1, the V gene TRBV6-2 or TRBV6-3; maybe TRBD2 (5 bases). The germline CDR1 and CDR2 sequences are MNHEY and SVGEGT. The germline V and J ends were trimmed by 0 bases and 7 bases, with 13 bases remaining between them. The length of the CDR3 is 15 residues. In DNA form, the CDR3 reads TGTGCCAGCAGTTACTCCCGAGGTGGCGGGAATGAGCAGTTCTTC. This translates into CASSYSRGGGNEQFF.

This clone was counted at least ten times. The chain recombines TRBV24-1 with TRBJ2-1, with TRBD2 matching 10 bases. Germline assignment: CDR1 KGHDR and CDR2 SFDVKD. The ends lost 8 bases at V and 0 bases at J; junction bases unmatched: 9. This CDR3 region has 17 residues. As DNA, the CDR3 is TGTGCCACCAAGGGCCCAGCGGGAGGGAACTCCTACAATGAGCAGTTCTTC. Protein: CATKGPAGGNSYNEQFF.

In this sample, this clone turned up many times. V is TRBV19 and J is TRBJ2-1; D possibly uses TRBD1 or TRBD2 (6 bases each). Trimming took off 3 bases at V and 4 bases at J, with 13 bases between the two ends. The CDR3 is 15 residues long. CDR1 is LNHDA and CDR2 is SQIVND in the germline V gene (reference sequence). The CDR3 DNA reads as TGTGCCAGTAGTATCCCGGGGGCTATATACAATGAGCAGTTCTTC. It encodes CASSIPGAIYNEQFF.

This clone was seen at least ten times. This chain joins TRBV28 and TRBJ2-1; TRBD2 is a possible D gene (6 bases). V gave up 6 bases and J gave up 7 bases, with 22 bases separating them. The CDR3 length is 16 residues. Germline values: CDR1 MDHEN, CDR2 SYDVKM. The CDR3 reads CASSTLPGVAWNEQFF. DNA for the CDR3: TGTGCCAGCAGCACGCTCCCGGGAGTTGCTTGGAATGAGCAGTTCTTC.

This clone occurred many times. The rearrangement uses TRBV27 and TRBJ2-1; TRBD1 matches at 7 bases. This CDR3 is 18 amino acids long. The germline V gene encodes CDR1 MNHEY and CDR2 SMNVEV (reference sequence). Losses at the gene ends were 4 bases for V and 2 bases for J; bases not matched to a gene: 14. The CDR3 loop is CASSSETSLGGPYNEQFF. CDR3 bases: TGTGCCAGCAGTTCCGAAACCTCCCTAGGGGGCCCCTACAATGAGCAGTTCTTC.

This clone occurred many times. The chain combines TRBV27 with TRBJ2-5, with 7 bases lining up with TRBD1. Per the germline V gene, CDR1 is MNHEY and CDR2 is SMNVEV (reference sequence). The CDR3 length is 14 residues. Germline trimming cut 3 bases from V and 4 bases from J; bases unmatched to any gene: 5. The CDR3 bases are TGTGCCAGCAGTTTTGGGTACAGGGGAGAGACCCAGTACTTC. This codes for CASSFGYRGETQYF.

The CDR3 spells CSARDRGRPAVYGYTF. The DNA for the CDR3 is TGCAGTGCTAGAGATCGGGGCAGGCCGGCGGTCTATGGCTACACCTTC. The chain has TRBV20-1 and TRBJ1-2; D perhaps matches TRBD1 (5 bases). Trimming removed 0 bases from V and 4 bases from J, with 18 bases in between. In germline, CDR1 is DFQATT, CDR2 SNEGSKA (reference sequence). The CDR3 runs 16 residues.

By sample fraction, this clone is medium-sized. The J gene is TRBJ2-7, the V gene TRBV4-3; D is possibly TRBD2 (6 bases). Germline V gives CDR1 LGHNA, CDR2 YSLEER. CDR3 length: 15 residues. V lost 2 bases and J lost 1, with 12 bases in between. CDR3 sequence (DNA): TGCGCCAGCAGCCAATTAGCGGTGGGGTCCTACGAGCAGTACTTC. Protein product: CASSQLAVGSYEQYF.

Ten or more counts support this clone. V gene TRBV3-1 combines with J gene TRBJ1-4; D is ambiguous. Trimming left V 3 bases short and J 8 bases short, with 16 bases between. CDR1 and CDR2 (germline): LGHDT, YNNKEL (reference sequence). CDR3 length: 15 residues. The CDR3 bases are TGTGCCAGCAGCCAGAAGGGTCTGCTTGGGGAAAAACTGTTTTTT. This codes for CASSQKGLLGEKLFF.